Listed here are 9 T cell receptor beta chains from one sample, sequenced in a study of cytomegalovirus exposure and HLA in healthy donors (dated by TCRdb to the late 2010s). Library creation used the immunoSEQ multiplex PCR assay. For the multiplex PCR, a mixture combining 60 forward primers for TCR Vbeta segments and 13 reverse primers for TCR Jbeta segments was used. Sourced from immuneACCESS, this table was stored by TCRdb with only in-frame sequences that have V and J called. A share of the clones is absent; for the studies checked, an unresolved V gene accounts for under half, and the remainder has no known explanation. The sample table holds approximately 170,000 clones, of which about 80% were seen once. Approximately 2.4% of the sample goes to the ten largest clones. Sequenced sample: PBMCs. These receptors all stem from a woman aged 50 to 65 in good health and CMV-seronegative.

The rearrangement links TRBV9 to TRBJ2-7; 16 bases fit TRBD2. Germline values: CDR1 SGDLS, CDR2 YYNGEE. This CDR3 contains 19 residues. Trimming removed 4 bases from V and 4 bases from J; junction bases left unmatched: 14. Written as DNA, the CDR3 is TGTGCCAGCAGCTTCGACCCGGGACTAGCGGGAGGGCCCGGTTACGAGCAGTACTTC. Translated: CASSFDPGLAGGPGYEQYF. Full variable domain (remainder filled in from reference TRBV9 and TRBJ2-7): DSGVTQTPKHLITATGQRVTLRCSPRSGDLSVYWYQQSLDQGLQFLIQYYNGEERAKGNILERFSAQQFPDLHSELNLSSLELGDSALYFCASSFDPGLAGGPGYEQYFGPGTRLTVT.

CDR3 coding DNA: TGCGCCAGCAGCCAAGATCTGACCGGGGCCTACAATGAGCAGTTCTTC. Translated: CASSQDLTGAYNEQFF. The chain uses TRBV4-3 and TRBJ2-1; maybe TRBD2 (5 bases). V was trimmed by 0 bases and J by 2 bases, leaving 11 bases between them. This CDR3 contains 16 residues. CDR1 and CDR2 (germline): LGHNA, YSLEER.

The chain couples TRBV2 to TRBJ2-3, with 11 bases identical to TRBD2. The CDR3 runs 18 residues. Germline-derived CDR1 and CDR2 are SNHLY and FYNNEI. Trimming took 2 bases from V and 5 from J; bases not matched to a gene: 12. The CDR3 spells CASSENRISGGAVDTQYF. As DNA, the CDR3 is TGTGCCAGCAGTGAAAACCGAATTAGCGGGGGGGCCGTAGATACGCAGTATTTT.

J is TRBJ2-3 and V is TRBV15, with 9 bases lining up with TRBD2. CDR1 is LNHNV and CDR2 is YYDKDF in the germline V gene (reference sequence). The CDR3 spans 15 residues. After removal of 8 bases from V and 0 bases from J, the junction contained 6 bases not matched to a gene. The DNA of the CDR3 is TGTGCCACCTGCCCAACTAGCGGGAGCACAGATACGCAGTATTTT. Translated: CATCPTSGSTDTQYF.

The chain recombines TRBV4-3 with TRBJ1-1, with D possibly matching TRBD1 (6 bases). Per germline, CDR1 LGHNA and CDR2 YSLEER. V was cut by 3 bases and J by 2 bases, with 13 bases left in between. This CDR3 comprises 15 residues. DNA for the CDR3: TGCGCCAGCAGCCAGAGGGGACAATTAAACACTGAAGCTTTCTTT. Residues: CASSQRGQLNTEAFF.

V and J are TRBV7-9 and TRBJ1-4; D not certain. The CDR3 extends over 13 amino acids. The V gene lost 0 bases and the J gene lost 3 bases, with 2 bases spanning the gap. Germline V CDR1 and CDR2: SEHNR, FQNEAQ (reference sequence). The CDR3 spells CASSLAANEKLFF. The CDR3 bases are TGTGCCAGCAGCTTAGCCGCTAATGAAAAACTGTTTTTT.

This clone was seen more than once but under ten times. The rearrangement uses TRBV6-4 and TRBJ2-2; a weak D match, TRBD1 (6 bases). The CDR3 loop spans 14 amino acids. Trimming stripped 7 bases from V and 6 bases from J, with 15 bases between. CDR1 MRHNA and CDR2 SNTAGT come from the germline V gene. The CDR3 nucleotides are TGTGCCAGCATGGGGCCAGGGGACCCCGGGGAGCTGTTTTTT. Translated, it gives CASMGPGDPGELFF.

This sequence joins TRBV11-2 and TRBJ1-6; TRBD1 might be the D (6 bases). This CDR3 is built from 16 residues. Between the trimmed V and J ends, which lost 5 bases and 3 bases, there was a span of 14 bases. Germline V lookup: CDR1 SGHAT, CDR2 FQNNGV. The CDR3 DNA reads TGTGCCAGCAGCATTTCAGGGGCCCTCTATAATTCACCCCTCCACTTT. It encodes CASSISGALYNSPLHF.

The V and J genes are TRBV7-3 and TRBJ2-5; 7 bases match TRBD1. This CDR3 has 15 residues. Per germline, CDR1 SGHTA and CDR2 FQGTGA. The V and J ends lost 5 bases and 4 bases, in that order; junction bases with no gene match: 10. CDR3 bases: TGTGCCAGCAGCCTCGGGACAGCAAAGGGAGAGACCCAGTACTTC. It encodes CASSLGTAKGETQYF.